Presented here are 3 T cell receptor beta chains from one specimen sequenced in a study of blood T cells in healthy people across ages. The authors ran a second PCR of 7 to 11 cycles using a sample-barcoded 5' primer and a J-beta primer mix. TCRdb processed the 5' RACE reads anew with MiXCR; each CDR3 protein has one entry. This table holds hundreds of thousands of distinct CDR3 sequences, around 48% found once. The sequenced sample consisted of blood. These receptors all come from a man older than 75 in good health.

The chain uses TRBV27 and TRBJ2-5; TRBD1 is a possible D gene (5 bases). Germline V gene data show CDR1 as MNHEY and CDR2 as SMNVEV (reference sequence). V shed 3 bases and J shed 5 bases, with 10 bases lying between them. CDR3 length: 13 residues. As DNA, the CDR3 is TGTGCCAGCAGTTTCTCAGGGCCCGAGACCCAGTACTTC. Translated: CASSFSGPETQYF.

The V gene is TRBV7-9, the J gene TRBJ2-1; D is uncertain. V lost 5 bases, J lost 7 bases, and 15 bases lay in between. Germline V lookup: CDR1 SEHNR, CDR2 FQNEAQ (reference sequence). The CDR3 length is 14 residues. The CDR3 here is CASSPATGPNEQFF. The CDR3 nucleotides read TGTGCCAGCAGCCCCGCGACCGGCCCTAATGAGCAGTTCTTC.

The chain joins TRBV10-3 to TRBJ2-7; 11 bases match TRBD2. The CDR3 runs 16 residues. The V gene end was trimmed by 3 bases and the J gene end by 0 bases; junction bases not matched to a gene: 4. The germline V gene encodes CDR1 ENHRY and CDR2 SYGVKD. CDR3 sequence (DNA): TGTGCCATCAGTGACCGGACTAGCGGGCACTCCTACGAGCAGTACTTC. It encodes CAISDRTSGHSYEQYF.